This TCR beta chain was captured by sequencing in a study of T cell repertoires in cytomegalovirus infection. Study details: Public TCR beta signatures indicated both CMV infection and matching HLA type.

The CDR3 covers 15 residues. The J segment lost 6 bases and the V segment lost 6 bases, leaving 15 bases of the junction unmatched. Per germline, CDR1 SQVTM and CDR2 ANQGSEA. General study results and limits: CMV carriers with the relevant HLA were identified by cumulative public TCR beta family frequency.

The table lists this clonotype with a few counts. Antigen unknown. TCRdb analysed the reads with MiXCR anew, one entry per CDR3 protein. This table holds under 200,000 distinct CDR3 sequences, less than 9.5% found once. This clonotype originated in a human donor in good health (CMV status not recorded). Some clones in this sample may be carry-over from other donors' samples. This chain uses TRBV29-1 with TRBJ2-5; 8 bases align to TRBD1. The sequenced material came from PBMCs. CDR3 bases: TGCAGCGTCCAGGAGGGCCTCGACAGGGGAAAGACCCAGTACTTC. Translation: CSVQEGLDRGKTQYF.